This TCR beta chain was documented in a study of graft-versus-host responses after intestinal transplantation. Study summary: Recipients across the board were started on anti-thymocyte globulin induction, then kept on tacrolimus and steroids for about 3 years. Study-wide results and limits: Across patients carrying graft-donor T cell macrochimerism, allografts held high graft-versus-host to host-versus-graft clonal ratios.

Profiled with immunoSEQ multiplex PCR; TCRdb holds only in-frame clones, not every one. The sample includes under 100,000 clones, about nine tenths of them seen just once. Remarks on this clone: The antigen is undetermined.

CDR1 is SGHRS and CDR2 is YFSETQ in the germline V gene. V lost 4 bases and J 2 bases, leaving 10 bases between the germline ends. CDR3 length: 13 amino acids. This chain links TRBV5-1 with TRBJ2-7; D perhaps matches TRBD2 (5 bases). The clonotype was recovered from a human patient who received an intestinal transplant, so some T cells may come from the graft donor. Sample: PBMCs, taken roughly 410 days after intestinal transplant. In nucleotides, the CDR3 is TGCGCCAGCAGCAAGAGGGATGCCTACGAGCAGTACTTC. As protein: CASSKRDAYEQYF.